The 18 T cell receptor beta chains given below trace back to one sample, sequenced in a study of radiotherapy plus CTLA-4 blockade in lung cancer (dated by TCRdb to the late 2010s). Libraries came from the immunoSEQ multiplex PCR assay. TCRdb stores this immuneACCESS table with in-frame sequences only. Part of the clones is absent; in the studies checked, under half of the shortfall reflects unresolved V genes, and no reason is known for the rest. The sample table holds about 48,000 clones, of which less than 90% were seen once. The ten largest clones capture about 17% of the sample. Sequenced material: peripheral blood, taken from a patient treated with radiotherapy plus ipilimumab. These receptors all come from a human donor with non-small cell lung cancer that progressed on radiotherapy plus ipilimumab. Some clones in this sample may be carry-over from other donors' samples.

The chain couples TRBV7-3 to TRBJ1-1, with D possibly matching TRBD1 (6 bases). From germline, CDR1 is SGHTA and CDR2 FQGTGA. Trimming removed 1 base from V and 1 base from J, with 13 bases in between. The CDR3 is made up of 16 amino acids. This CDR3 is CASSLRAQGRNTEAFF. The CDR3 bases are TGTGCCAGCAGCTTAAGGGCACAGGGACGGAACACTGAAGCTTTCTTT.

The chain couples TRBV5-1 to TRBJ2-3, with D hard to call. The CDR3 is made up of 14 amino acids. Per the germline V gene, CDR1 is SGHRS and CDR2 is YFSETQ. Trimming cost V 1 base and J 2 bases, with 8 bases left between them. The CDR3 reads CASSLTVNTDTQYF. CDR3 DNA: TGCGCCAGCAGCTTGACAGTTAACACAGATACGCAGTATTTT.

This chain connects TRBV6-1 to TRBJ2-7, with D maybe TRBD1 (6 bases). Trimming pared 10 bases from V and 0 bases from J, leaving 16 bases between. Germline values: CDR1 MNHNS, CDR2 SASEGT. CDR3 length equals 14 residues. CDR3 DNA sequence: TGTGCCATCGCCGGACAGCGGAGCTCCTACGAGCAGTACTTC. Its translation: CAIAGQRSSYEQYF.

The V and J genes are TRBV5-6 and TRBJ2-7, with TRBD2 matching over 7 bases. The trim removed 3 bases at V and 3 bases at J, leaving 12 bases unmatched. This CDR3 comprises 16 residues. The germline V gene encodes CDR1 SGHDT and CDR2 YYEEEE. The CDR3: CASSSAAGVRLYEQYF. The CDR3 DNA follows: TGTGCCAGCAGCTCTGCGGCGGGGGTACGGCTCTACGAGCAGTACTTC.

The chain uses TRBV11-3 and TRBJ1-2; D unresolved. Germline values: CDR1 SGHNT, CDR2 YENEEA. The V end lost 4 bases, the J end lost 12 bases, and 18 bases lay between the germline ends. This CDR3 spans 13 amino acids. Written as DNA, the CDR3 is TGTGCCAGCAGCTCAGGCGGCAGGAGGGCCCACACCTTC. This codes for CASSSGGRRAHTF.

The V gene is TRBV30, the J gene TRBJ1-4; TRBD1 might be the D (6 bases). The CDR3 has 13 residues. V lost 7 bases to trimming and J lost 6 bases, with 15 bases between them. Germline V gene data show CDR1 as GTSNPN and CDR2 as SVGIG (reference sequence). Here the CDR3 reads CASHPGQYEKLFF. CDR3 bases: TGTGCCTCTCACCCTGGACAGTATGAAAAACTGTTTTTT. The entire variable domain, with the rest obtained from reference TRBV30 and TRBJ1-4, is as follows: SQTIHQWPATLVQPVGSPLSLECTVEGTSNPNLYWYRQAAGRGLQLLFYSVGIGQISSEVPQNLSASRPQDRQFILSSKKLLLSDSGFYLCASHPGQYEKLFFGSGTQLSVL.

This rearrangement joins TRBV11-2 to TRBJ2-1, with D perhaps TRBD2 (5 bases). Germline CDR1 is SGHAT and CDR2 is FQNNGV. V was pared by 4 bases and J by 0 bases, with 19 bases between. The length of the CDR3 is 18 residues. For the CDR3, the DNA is TGTGCCAGCAGCTCGCGAACGCCTCGGGGTAGCTCCTACAATGAGCAGTTCTTC. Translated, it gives CASSSRTPRGSSYNEQFF.

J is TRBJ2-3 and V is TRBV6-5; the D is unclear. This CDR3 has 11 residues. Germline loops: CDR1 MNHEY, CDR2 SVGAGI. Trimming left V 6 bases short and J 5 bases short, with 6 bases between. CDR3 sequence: CASRSRDTQYF. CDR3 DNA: TGTGCCAGCAGGTCCCGAGATACGCAGTATTTT.

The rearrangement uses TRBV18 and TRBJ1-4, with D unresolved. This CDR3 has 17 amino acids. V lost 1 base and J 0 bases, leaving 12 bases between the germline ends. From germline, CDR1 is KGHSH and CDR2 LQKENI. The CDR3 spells CASSPLRVQSTNEKLFF. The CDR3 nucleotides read TGTGCCAGCTCACCACTCCGGGTTCAATCAACTAATGAAAAACTGTTTTTT.

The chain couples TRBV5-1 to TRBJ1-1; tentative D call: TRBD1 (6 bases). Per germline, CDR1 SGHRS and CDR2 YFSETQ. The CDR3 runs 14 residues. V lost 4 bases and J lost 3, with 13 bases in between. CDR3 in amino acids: CASSLEGVDTEAFF. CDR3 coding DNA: TGCGCCAGCAGCCTCGAGGGGGTGGACACTGAAGCTTTCTTT.

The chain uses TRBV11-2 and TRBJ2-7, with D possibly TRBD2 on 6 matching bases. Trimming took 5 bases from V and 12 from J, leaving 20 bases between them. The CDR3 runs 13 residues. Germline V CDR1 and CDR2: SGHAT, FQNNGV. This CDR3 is CASSDGTFEVGYF. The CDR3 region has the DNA TGTGCCAGCAGCGACGGGACTTTCGAGGTTGGGTACTTC. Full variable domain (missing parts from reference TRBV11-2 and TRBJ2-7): EAGVAQSPRYKIIEKRQSVAFWCNPISGHATLYWYQQILGQGPKLLIQFQNNGVVDDSQLPKDRFSAERLKGVDSTLKIQPAKLEDSAVYLCASSDGTFEVGYFGPGTRLTVT.

The chain's CDR3 is CASSGTGSNQPQHF. Written as DNA, the CDR3 is TGTGCCAGCTCTGGGACAGGCAGCAATCAGCCCCAGCATTTT. This chain uses TRBV2 with TRBJ1-5; TRBD1 agrees at 8 bases. Trimming took 8 bases from V and 1 from J; bases not matched to a gene: 4. There are 14 residues in the CDR3. Germline loops: CDR1 SNHLY, CDR2 FYNNEI.

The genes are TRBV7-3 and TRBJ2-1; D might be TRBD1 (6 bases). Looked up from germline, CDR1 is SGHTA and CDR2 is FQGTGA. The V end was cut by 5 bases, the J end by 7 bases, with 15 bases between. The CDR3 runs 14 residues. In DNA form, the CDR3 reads TGTGCCAGCAGCCCTCCGGGACAATTAAATGAGCAGTTCTTC. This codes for CASSPPGQLNEQFF.

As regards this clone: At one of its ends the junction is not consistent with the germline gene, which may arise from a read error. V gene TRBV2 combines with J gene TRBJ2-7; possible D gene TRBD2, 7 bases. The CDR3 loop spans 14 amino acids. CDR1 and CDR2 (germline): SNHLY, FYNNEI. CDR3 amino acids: CASREGGDSYEQYF. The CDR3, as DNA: TGTGCCAGCAGGGAAGGGGGGGACTCCTACGAGCAGTACTTC. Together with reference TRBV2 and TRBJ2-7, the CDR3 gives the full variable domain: EPEVTQTPSHQVTQMGQEVILRCVPISNHLYFYWYRQILGQKVEFLVSFYNNEISEKSEIFDDQFSVERPDGSNFTLKIRSTKLEDSAMYFCASREGGDSYEQYFGPGTRLTVT.

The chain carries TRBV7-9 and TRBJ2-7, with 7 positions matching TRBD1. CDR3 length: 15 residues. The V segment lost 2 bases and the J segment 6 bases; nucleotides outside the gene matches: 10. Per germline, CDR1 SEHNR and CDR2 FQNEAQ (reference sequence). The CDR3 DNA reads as TGTGCCAGCAGCTTATCCGGACAGGTGTCGCGCGAGCAGTACTTC. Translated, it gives CASSLSGQVSREQYF.

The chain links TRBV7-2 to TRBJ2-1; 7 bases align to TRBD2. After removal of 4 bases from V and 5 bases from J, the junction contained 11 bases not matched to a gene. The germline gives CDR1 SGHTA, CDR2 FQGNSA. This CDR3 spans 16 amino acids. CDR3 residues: CASSSNLAVKNNEQFF. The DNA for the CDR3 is TGTGCCAGCAGCTCCAACCTAGCGGTAAAAAACAATGAGCAGTTCTTC.

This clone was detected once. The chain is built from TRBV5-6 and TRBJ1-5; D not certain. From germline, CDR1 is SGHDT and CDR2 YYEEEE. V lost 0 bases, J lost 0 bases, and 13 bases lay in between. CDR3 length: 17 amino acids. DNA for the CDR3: TGTGCCAGCAGCTTGGAACTAAGTGAATTTAGCAATCAGCCCCAGCATTTT. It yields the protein CASSLELSEFSNQPQHF.

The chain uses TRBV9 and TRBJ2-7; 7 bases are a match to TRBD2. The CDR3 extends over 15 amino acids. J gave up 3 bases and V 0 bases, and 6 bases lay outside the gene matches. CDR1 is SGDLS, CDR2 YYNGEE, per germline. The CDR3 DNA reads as TGTGCCAGCAGCGTAGCTTGGGGGGGTAACTACGAGCAGTACTTC. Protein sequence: CASSVAWGGNYEQYF.